These T cell receptor beta chains were read from a single sample in a study of blood T cell repertoires in COVID-19. Data came from immunoSEQ multiplex PCR; TCRdb stores just in-frame clones and leaves some out. The sample contains 150,000 to 200,000 clones, over 70% of which appear only once. The sample consisted of PBMCs or T cells enriched from blood (not recorded which). All receptors derive from a woman in her sixties or seventies who had recovered from COVID-19. Each CDR3 is given with its conserved first and last residue. A D gene is named only where the DNA matches it firmly. Expanded clones are given a class, and other clones once, few, many or no size at all.

V gene,D gene,clone size,J gene,CDR3 DNA,CDR3 protein
TRBV16,NA,NA,TRBJ2-5,TGTGCCAGCAGCCAATACTTCGTCGACAGTGGGGAGACCCAGTACTTC,CASSQYFVDSGETQYF
TRBV10-3,TRBD1,NA,TRBJ2-7,TGTGCCACCTCGACAGGGGGAACGTACGAGCAGTACTTC,CATSTGGTYEQYF
TRBV3-1/TRBV3-2,NA,NA,TRBJ1-2,TGTGCCAGCAGCCATCTCTATGGCTACACCTTC,CASSHLYGYTF
TRBV11-2,TRBD1,NA,TRBJ2-7,TGTGCCAGCAGCTTAGGGACAGGGGACGAGCAGTACTTC,CASSLGTGDEQYF
TRBV12-5,NA,NA,TRBJ1-1,TGTGCTAGTGGTCTCAGATACCAAGGGGGGAACACTGAAGCTTTCTTT,CASGLRYQGGNTEAFF
TRBV4-2,NA,NA,TRBJ2-7,TGTGCCAGCAGCCAAGATTTGGCTAGTTCTTGGAACGAGCAGTACTTC,CASSQDLASSWNEQYF
TRBV6-5,NA,NA,TRBJ1-2,TGTGCCAGCACAGGATCCCTCAACTATGGCTACACCTTC,CASTGSLNYGYTF
TRBV6-5,NA,NA,TRBJ2-5,TGTGCCAGCGGAGGATGGGAGACCCAGTACTTC,CASGGWETQYF
TRBV3-1/TRBV3-2,NA,NA,TRBJ2-3,TGTGCCAGCAGAGGGGACTCGCTCCCTCCAGATACGCAGTATTTT,CASRGDSLPPDTQYF
TRBV19,TRBD2,few,TRBJ2-2,TGTGCCAGCGGACTAGGATACACCGGGGAGCTGTTTTTT,CASGLGYTGELFF
TRBV27,NA,NA,TRBJ1-1,TGTGCCAGCAGTTTTTGGGGAGGCACTGAAGCTTTCTTT,CASSFWGGTEAFF
TRBV18,NA,NA,TRBJ2-3,TGTGCCAGCTCACCCTGGACAGCTAGCACAGATACGCAGTATTTT,CASSPWTASTDTQYF
TRBV30,NA,once,TRBJ2-3,TGTGCCTGGGAGAAGTCCGGTCCGGATACGCAGTATTTT,CAWEKSGPDTQYF
TRBV20-1,NA,NA,TRBJ1-5,TGCAGTGCTAGTCATAGGACAGAGGGGAGCCGCAATCAGCCCCAGCATTTT,CSASHRTEGSRNQPQHF
TRBV20-1,NA,NA,TRBJ1-2,TGCAGTGCAAGCCCTAGGAGCTACACCTTC,CSASPRSYTF
TRBV5-1,NA,NA,TRBJ1-1,TGCGCCAGCAGCAGGGGACTTCAGAACACTGAAGCTTTCTTT,CASSRGLQNTEAFF
TRBV5-1,NA,NA,TRBJ2-5,TGCGCCAGCAGCTTGGATCTGCCGAGCTTTGGTTACTTC,CASSLDLPSFGYF
TRBV7-9,TRBD1,NA,TRBJ1-3,TGTGCCAGCAGCTCCCGACAGGGGCTAAACACCATATATTTT,CASSSRQGLNTIYF
TRBV5-8,NA,NA,TRBJ2-3,TGTGCCAGCTCACATCGGGCGGGGTCGACAGATACGCAGTATTTT,CASSHRAGSTDTQYF
TRBV29-1,TRBD2,NA,TRBJ2-7,TGCAGCGCGACAAAACCAAGCGGGGTAGGGTGCGAGCAGTACTTC,CSATKPSGVGCEQYF
TRBV19,NA,NA,TRBJ1-1,TGTGCCAGTAGTAAAGGAGGGATCACTGAAGCTTTCTTT,CASSKGGITEAFF
TRBV27,TRBD2,NA,TRBJ2-2,TGTGCCAGCAGTCTGGGACTAGCTGGGGAGCTGTTTTTT,CASSLGLAGELFF
TRBV12-3/TRBV12-4,NA,NA,TRBJ2-7,TGTGCCAGCAGTTTTTACTACGAGCAGTACTTC,CASSFYYEQYF
TRBV5-1,NA,NA,TRBJ1-1,TGCGCCAGCTCGTCCAGGGAGAACACTGAAGCTTTCTTT,CASSSRENTEAFF
TRBV18,NA,few,TRBJ1-1,TGTGCCAGCTCAAAAGGAGTACAACCGAACACTGAAGCTTTCTTT,CASSKGVQPNTEAFF
TRBV24-1,TRBD1,NA,TRBJ2-3,TGTGCCACCGGAGCGCAGAAACCGGGACAGCAGGTAGATACGCAGTATTTT,CATGAQKPGQQVDTQYF
TRBV14,NA,NA,TRBJ2-1,TGTGCCAGCAGCCAAGATGTGAGGAGCCCAAGGGAGCAGTTCTTC,CASSQDVRSPREQFF
TRBV5-5,NA,NA,TRBJ1-5,TGTGCCAGCGTACCCGGGGGGTCCAATCAGCCCCAGCATTTT,CASVPGGSNQPQHF
TRBV3-1/TRBV3-2,NA,NA,TRBJ2-3,TGTGCCAGCAGCCCCGAGCGGGCTACGCAGTATTTT,CASSPERATQYF
TRBV30,TRBD1,few,TRBJ1-2,TGTGCCTCCAGAAGGGACAGGGCCTATGGCTACACCTTC,CASRRDRAYGYTF
TRBV6-5,NA,once,TRBJ1-1,TGTGCCAGCAACGACGGAGGAATGAACACTGAAGCTTTCTTT,CASNDGGMNTEAFF
TRBV6-5,NA,NA,TRBJ2-5,TGTGCCAGCAGAGCGCAAGGCAGACAAGAGACCCAGTACTTC,CASRAQGRQETQYF
TRBV4-1,NA,NA,TRBJ2-3,TGCGCCAGCAGCCAACAGGTCACAGATACGCAGTATTTT,CASSQQVTDTQYF
TRBV4-2,TRBD2,NA,TRBJ2-1,TGTGCCAGCAGCAGTAGCGGGGACTCCTACAATGAGCAGTTCTTC,CASSSSGDSYNEQFF
TRBV5-4,NA,NA,TRBJ1-6,TGTGCCAGCAGCTTGGGCGGGGGACATAATTCACCCCTCCACTTT,CASSLGGGHNSPLHF
TRBV15,TRBD2,NA,TRBJ2-2,TGTGCCACCAGCGGTCTAGCGGGGGGCGGGGAGCTGTTTTTT,CATSGLAGGGELFF
TRBV10-1,TRBD2,NA,TRBJ2-3,TGCGCCAGCAGTGAGCTGGGCGGGGGGGCAACAGATACGCAGTATTTT,CASSELGGGATDTQYF
TRBV10-1,NA,few,TRBJ2-1,TGCGCCAGCAGTGAGTCGGGCAGTTACAATGAGCAGTTCTTC,CASSESGSYNEQFF
TRBV30,NA,NA,TRBJ1-2,TGTGCCTGGAGAAATCTGACCCCGGGATATGGCTACACCTTC,CAWRNLTPGYGYTF
TRBV2,NA,NA,TRBJ2-3,TGTGCCAGCAGTGAAGTTGTGGAGGCCTGGGCGCAGTATTTT,CASSEVVEAWAQYF
TRBV15,NA,NA,TRBJ1-1,TGTGCCACCAGCAGAGTACAGCCAGACACTGAAGCTTTCTTT,CATSRVQPDTEAFF
TRBV6-6,NA,NA,TRBJ1-2,TGTGCCAGCAGTCCTCCGGTCGGGGAGGTGGGGCACTATGGCTACACCTTC,CASSPPVGEVGHYGYTF